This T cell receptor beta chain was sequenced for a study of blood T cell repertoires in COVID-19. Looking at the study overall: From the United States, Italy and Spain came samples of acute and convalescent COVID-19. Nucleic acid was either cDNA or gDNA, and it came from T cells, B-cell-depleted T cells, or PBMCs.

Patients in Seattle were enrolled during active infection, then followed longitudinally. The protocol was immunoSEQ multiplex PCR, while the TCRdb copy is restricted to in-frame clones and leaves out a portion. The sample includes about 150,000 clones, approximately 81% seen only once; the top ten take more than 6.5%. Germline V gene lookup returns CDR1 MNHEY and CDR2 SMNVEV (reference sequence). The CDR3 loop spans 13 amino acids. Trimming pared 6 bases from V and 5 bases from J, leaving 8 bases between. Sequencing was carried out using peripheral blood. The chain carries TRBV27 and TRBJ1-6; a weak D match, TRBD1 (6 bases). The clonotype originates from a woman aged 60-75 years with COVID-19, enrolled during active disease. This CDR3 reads CASSWDNNSPLHF. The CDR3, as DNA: TGTGCCAGCAGCTGGGACAATAATTCACCCCTCCACTTT.